This T cell receptor beta chain was captured by sequencing in a study of Ad26.COV2.S vaccination and SARS-CoV-2 variants. Study in general: Ad26.COV2.S given intramuscularly, once or twice 56 days apart.

The treatment denotes: some 20 received Ad26.COV2.S at low or high dose, single or two shots; roughly five received placebo; per-sample allocation not given. Sampling took place 63 days after the first vaccine or placebo injection. Germline loops: CDR1 SEHNR, CDR2 FQNEAQ (reference sequence). Trimming took 2 bases from V and 0 from J, leaving 7 bases between them. The CDR3 contains 15 residues. Assay: immunoSEQ multiplex PCR; the TCRdb copy retains only in-frame clones and omits some. Of roughly 420,000 clones detected, roughly 90% appear once; the ten largest clones hold 3.6%. The V and J genes are TRBV7-9 and TRBJ2-2; D unclear. This clonotype originated in a person aged 18-65 years who received the Ad26.COV2.S COVID-19 vaccine or a placebo. This sample comprised peripheral blood, obtained in a trial of Ad26.COV2.S vaccine versus placebo. CDR3 bases: TGTGCCAGCAGCTTACTTTCTACGAACACCGGGGAGCTGTTTTTT. Amino acids: CASSLLSTNTGELFF.